This TCR beta chain was obtained from a study of PD-L1 blockade in urothelial cancer. Study as a whole: Most patients, about 85% of the roughly 30, were males with bladder-origin cancer. Patients' histories included 0 to 3 prior chemotherapy regimens. Blood analysis took place 3 weeks (second dose) and 6 weeks after treatment start.

The diagnosis in patients was locally advanced or metastatic urothelial carcinoma. The data were produced by immunoSEQ multiplex PCR, yet TCRdb's version contains in-frame clones alone and is incomplete. The sample contains 20,000 to 30,000 clones, approximately 86% of which appear only once. The sequencing used PBMCs, collected around atezolizumab (anti-PD-L1) treatment. The sequence was obtained from a man aged 55 to 70 with urothelial cancer.

The CDR3 reads CASSKDIAAYTF. The CDR3 coding sequence is TGTGCCAGCAGTAAGGACATCGCGGCCTACACCTTC. This chain links TRBV6-6 with TRBJ1-2; perhaps TRBD1 as D (5 bases). The germline V gene has CDR1 MNHNY and CDR2 SVGAGI (reference sequence). CDR3 length: 12 amino acids. Trimming stripped 5 bases from V and 10 bases from J, with 14 bases between.